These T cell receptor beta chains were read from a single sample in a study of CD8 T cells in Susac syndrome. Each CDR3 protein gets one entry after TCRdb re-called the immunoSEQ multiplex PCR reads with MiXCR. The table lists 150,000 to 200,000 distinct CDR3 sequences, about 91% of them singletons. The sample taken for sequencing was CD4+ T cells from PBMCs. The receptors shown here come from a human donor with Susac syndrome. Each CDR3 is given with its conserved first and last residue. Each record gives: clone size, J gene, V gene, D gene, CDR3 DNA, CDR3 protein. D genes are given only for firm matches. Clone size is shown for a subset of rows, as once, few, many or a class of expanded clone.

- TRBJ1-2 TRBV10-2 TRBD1 TGCGCCAGCAGTGACAGGGGGAGGAGTGGCTACACCTTC CASSDRGRSGYTF
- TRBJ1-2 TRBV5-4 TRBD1 TGTGCCAGCAGCTTGGATTCGGACAGGGGGCACACCTTC CASSLDSDRGHTF
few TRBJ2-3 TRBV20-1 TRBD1 TGCAGTGCTAGAGATTACAGGGGGCAGTCAGATACGCAGTATTTT CSARDYRGQSDTQYF
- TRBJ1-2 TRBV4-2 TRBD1 TGTGCCAGCAGCCAATTCCAGGGGGCGCAAAGCTATGGCTACACCTTC CASSQFQGAQSYGYTF
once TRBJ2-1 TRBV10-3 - TGTGCCATCAGTGATGGGCTAGCAGATGAGCAGTTCTTC CAISDGLADEQFF
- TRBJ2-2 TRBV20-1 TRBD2 TGCAGTGCTAAGGGACTAGCGGGAGCCGGGGAGCTGTTTTTT CSAKGLAGAGELFF
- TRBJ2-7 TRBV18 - TGTGCCAGCTCCAACCAGGGCCACGAGCAGTACTTC CASSNQGHEQYF
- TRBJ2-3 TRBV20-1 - TGCAAGCCCCGGACAGATACGCAGTATTTT CKPRTDTQYF
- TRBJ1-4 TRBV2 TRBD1 TGTGCCAGCATTTTAGGGACAGGGGGGGCTCGGAATGAAAAACTGTTTTTT CASILGTGGARNEKLFF
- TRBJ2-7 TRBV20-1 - TGCAGCGTAACTCTGGCGGGACCCTCCTACGAGCAGTACTTC CSVTLAGPSYEQYF
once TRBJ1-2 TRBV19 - TGTGCCAGTAGTATATCCAACTATGGCTACACCTTC CASSISNYGYTF
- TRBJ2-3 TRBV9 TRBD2 TGTGCCAGCAGCCCGCACTCTAGCGGGGCCCACGCGCCTACGCAGTATTTT CASSPHSSGAHAPTQYF
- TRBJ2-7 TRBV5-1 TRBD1 TGCGCCAGCAGCTTGAGGGACAGGGGCTCCTACGAGCAGTACTTC CASSLRDRGSYEQYF
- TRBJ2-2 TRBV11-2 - TGTGCCAGCAGCTCCTCACTATACACCGGGGAGCTGTTTTTT CASSSSLYTGELFF
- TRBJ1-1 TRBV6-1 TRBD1 TGTGCCAGCAGTCGACGGCTTAACAGGGGTCAAAACACTGAAGCTTTCTTT CASSRRLNRGQNTEAFF
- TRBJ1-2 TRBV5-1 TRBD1 TGCGCCAGCAGCTTTCATTCTGGGACAGGGAACTATGGCTACACCTTC CASSFHSGTGNYGYTF
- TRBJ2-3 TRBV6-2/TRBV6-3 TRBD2 TGTGCCAGCAGTTATCGGACTAGCGGGAGCACAGATACGCAGTATTTT CASSYRTSGSTDTQYF
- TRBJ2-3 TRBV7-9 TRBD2 TGTGCCAGCAGCTTAGCACCCCTAGCGGGCACAGATACGCAGTATTTT CASSLAPLAGTDTQYF
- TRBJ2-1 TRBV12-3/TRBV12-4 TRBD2 TGTGCCAGTTGGCTAGCGGGGGGGCGGGAGCAGTTCTTC CASWLAGGREQFF
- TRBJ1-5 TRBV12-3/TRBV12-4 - TGTGCCAGCAGTTCCTGGGACAATAGCAATCAGCCCCAGCATTTT CASSSWDNSNQPQHF